The source of this T cell receptor (beta chain) is a study of T cell responses to AZD1222 COVID-19 vaccine (dated by TCRdb to the early 2020s). Some background on the complete study: AZD1222 recipients whose second dose came at about 4 weeks and those whose second dose came at about 12 weeks were combined into one group, since spike-specific TCR depth and breadth did not differ between the two schedules. TCR sequencing was performed for about 250 trial participants, of whom roughly 200 were given two doses of AZD1222 and approximately 25 were given two doses of MenACWY control vaccine. Enrollment into the trials was organized by age into subgroups of 18-55, 56-69 and 70-plus years, and those subgroups contained roughly 150, 30 and 60 TCR-sequenced participants, respectively.

General study outcomes and caveats: Nearly half of unique spike-specific TCRs reportedly recognized epitopes outside regions mutated in the B.1.351 and B.1.1.7 variants. Participants were mostly white British, with more females than males. The authors suggested clonal diversity may have been underestimated. After two AZD1222 doses, both the breadth and the depth of spike-specific TCRs were significantly higher than at day 0 and than in MenACWY recipients. Vaccine-associated CD4 TCRs spanned the whole spike protein, with dominant responses in regions 160-218 and 743-854. Conclusions about previously exposed vaccinees were limited because only six AZD1222 recipients were SARS-CoV-2 seropositive at baseline. Because no day 14 peak-response samples were available, repertoires were characterized only after the peak T cell response. The 56-69-year group was small, and its depth increase did not reach significance, likely because of low power.

The CDR3 regions of human TCRbeta chains were analyzed by immunosequencing. The paper's data handling went like this. TCRs in the repertoires were compared against a reference library of SARS-CoV-2-specific TCRs that had been generated with the MIRA antigen-specificity platform. Breadth meant the fraction of unique TCRs that were SARS-CoV-2-associated, whereas depth meant the fraction of total T cells that were SARS-CoV-2-associated. Using the MIRA data, every spike-specific TCR was mapped to the spike region that the TCR reacted to and assigned to either a CD4 or a CD8 class. Log10-transformed breadth and depth values were compared by one-way ANOVA with Sidak's multiple comparisons tests. Sourced from immuneACCESS, this table was stored by TCRdb with only in-frame sequences that have V and J called. A share of the clones is absent; for the studies checked, an unresolved V gene accounts for under half, and the remainder has no known explanation. Clone size and the V and J calls come from that table; the DNA yielded D and trimming. In all, the sample holds around 83,000 clones, and under 95% of those were seen once. The ten largest clones capture less than 6.5% of the sample.

This specimen's time point label, interpreted: baseline before first vaccination. Vaccinee samples were obtained from the UK trials COV001 and COV002, which included a single-blind randomized controlled phase 2/3 trial of AZD1222 (ChAdOx1 nCoV-19) in healthy adults. Trial participant PBMC samples were collected at day 0 and day 28 after the second dose for TCRbeta chain sequencing. Note on this clone: It has no known antigen specificity. The input lacks base qualities; no much larger clone sits a single base away.

In the germline V gene (reference sequence), CDR1 corresponds to DFQATT and CDR2 to SNEGSKA. V lost 0 bases and J lost 7 bases; the stretch between them is 6 bases long. Measured from the cysteine to the phenylalanine, the CDR3 is 11 residues long. Only CDR3 DNA remains: 33 bases, in frame from the first base. The sequence was collected from an adult in good health. The V and J segments used are TRBV20-1 and TRBJ2-5; TRBD2 is a weak D gene call, 6 bases matching. Specimen: peripheral blood, collected on day 0 of AZD1222 vaccination. The nucleotide sequence is TGCAGTGCTAGAGAGGGGGGGACCCAGTACTTC. Its translation reads: CSAREGGTQYF.